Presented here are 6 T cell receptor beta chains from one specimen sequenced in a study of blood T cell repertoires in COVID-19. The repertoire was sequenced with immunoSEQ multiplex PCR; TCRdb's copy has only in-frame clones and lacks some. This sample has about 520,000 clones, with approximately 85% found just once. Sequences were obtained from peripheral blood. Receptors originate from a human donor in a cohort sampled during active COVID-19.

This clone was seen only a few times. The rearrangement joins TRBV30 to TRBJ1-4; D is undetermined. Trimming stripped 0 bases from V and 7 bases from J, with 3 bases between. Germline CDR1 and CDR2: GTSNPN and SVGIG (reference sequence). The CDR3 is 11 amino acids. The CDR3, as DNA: TGTGCCTGGAGTGTCGGTGAAAAACTGTTTTTT. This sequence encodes CAWSVGEKLFF.

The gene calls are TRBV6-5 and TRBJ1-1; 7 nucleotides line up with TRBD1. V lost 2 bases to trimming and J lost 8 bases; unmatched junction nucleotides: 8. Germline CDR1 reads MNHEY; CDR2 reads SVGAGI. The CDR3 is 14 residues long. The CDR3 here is CASSYQQGTTEAFF. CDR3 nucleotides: TGTGCCAGCAGTTACCAACAGGGGACCACAGAAGCTTTCTTT.

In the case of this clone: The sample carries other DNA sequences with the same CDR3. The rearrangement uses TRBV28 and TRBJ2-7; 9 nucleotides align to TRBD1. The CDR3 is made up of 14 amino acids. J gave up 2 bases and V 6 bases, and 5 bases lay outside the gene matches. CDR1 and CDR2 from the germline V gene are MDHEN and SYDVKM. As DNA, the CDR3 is TGTGCCAGCAGGTGGGGACAGGGACCCTACGAGCAGTACTTC. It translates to CASRWGQGPYEQYF.

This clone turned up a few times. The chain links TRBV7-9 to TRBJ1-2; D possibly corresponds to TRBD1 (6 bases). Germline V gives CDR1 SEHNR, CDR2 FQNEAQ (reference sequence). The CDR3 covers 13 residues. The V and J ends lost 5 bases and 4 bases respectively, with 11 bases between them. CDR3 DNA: TGTGCCAGCAGCCAAGACAGGTTCTATGGCTACACCTTC. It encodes CASSQDRFYGYTF. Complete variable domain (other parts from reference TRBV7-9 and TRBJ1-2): DTGVSQNPRHKITKRGQNVTFRCDPISEHNRLYWYRQTLGQGPEFLTYFQNEAQLEKSRLLSDRFSAERPKGSFSTLEIQRTEQGDSAMYLCASSQDRFYGYTFGSGTRLTVV.

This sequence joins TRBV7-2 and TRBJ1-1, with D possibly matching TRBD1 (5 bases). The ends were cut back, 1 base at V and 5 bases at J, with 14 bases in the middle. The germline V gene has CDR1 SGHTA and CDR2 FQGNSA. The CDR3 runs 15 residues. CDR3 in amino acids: CASSLGQPPRTEAFF. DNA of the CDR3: TGTGCCAGCAGCTTAGGACAGCCCCCTCGAACTGAAGCTTTCTTT.

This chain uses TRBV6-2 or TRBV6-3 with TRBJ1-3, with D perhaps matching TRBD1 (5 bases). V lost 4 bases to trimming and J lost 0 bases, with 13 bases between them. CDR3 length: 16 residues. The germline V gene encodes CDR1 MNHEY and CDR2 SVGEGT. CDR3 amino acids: CASSFAGQGSGNTIYF. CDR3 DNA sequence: TGTGCCAGCAGTTTTGCCGGACAAGGCTCTGGAAACACCATATATTTT.